This is a list of T cell receptor beta chains from one sample in a study of blood T cell repertoires in COVID-19. Sequencing used immunoSEQ multiplex PCR; TCRdb keeps in-frame clones, though not all of them. The data contain about 210,000 clones, about 86% of them singletons. The sequenced sample was PBMCs or T cells enriched from blood (not recorded which). The receptors here all came from a woman aged 50 to 60 with acute COVID-19. CDR3s include the opening cysteine and the closing phenylalanine or tryptophan. A D gene is named only where the DNA matches it firmly. For some rows the clone size is stated as once, few or many, or as a class when expanded; others skip it.

D gene: -; clone size: few; J gene: TRBJ1-1; V gene: TRBV5-6; CDR3 protein: CASSLRQANTEAFF; CDR3 DNA: TGTGCCAGCAGCTTGAGGCAGGCGAACACTGAAGCTTTCTTT
D gene: TRBD1; clone size: -; J gene: TRBJ2-2; V gene: TRBV6-5; CDR3 protein: CASRGGTGSTGELFF; CDR3 DNA: TGTGCCAGCAGGGGGGGGACAGGGAGCACCGGGGAGCTGTTTTTT
D gene: -; clone size: -; J gene: TRBJ2-3; V gene: TRBV4-1; CDR3 protein: CASSQEFSSRVQYF; CDR3 DNA: TGCGCCAGCAGCCAAGAGTTTAGCTCCCGTGTGCAGTATTTT
D gene: -; clone size: -; J gene: TRBJ2-3; V gene: TRBV12-1; CDR3 protein: CASSSGGTSHTDTQYF; CDR3 DNA: TGTGCCAGCAGCTCAGGGGGGACTAGCCACACAGATACGCAGTATTTT
D gene: -; clone size: -; J gene: TRBJ1-6; V gene: TRBV5-1; CDR3 protein: CASSLLQADNSPLHF; CDR3 DNA: TGCGCCAGCAGCTTGTTGCAGGCCGATAATTCACCCCTCCACTTT
D gene: TRBD2; clone size: -; J gene: TRBJ2-3; V gene: TRBV5-1; CDR3 protein: CATAVNPSGATSTDTQYF; CDR3 DNA: TGCGCCACAGCAGTCAATCCTAGCGGGGCAACTAGCACAGATACGCAGTATTTT
D gene: -; clone size: -; J gene: TRBJ1-3; V gene: TRBV7-9; CDR3 protein: CASSEGRYSSGNTIYF; CDR3 DNA: TGTGCCAGCAGCGAGGGTCGGTACAGCTCTGGAAACACCATATATTTT
D gene: -; clone size: -; J gene: TRBJ2-7; V gene: TRBV7-2; CDR3 protein: CASSLELARIEQYF; CDR3 DNA: TGTGCCAGCAGCTTAGAACTAGCAAGAATTGAGCAGTACTTC
D gene: TRBD1; clone size: -; J gene: TRBJ1-5; V gene: TRBV18; CDR3 protein: CASSPEIDRGRERPQHF; CDR3 DNA: TGTGCCAGCTCACCCGAGATTGACAGGGGCCGGGAGAGGCCCCAGCATTTT
D gene: TRBD1; clone size: -; J gene: TRBJ1-1; V gene: TRBV4-3; CDR3 protein: CASSQAPGQGSTEAFF; CDR3 DNA: TGCGCCAGCAGCCAAGCACCGGGACAGGGGTCCACTGAAGCTTTCTTT
D gene: TRBD1; clone size: -; J gene: TRBJ1-2; V gene: TRBV19; CDR3 protein: CASSTQSHGTGDYGYTF; CDR3 DNA: TGTGCCAGTAGTACCCAAAGCCACGGGACAGGGGACTATGGCTACACCTTC
D gene: TRBD2; clone size: -; J gene: TRBJ2-1; V gene: TRBV7-2; CDR3 protein: CASRDGLAGVWEQFF; CDR3 DNA: TGTGCCAGCAGGGATGGACTAGCGGGAGTGTGGGAGCAGTTCTTC
D gene: TRBD2; clone size: -; J gene: TRBJ2-7; V gene: TRBV19; CDR3 protein: CASSSGTSGRYEQYF; CDR3 DNA: TGTGCCAGTAGCTCGGGGACTAGCGGGCGGTACGAGCAGTACTTC
D gene: -; clone size: -; J gene: TRBJ2-3; V gene: TRBV7-2; CDR3 protein: CASSFSASANTDTQYF; CDR3 DNA: TGTGCCAGCAGCTTCTCCGCTAGCGCGAACACAGATACGCAGTATTTT
D gene: -; clone size: -; J gene: TRBJ1-1; V gene: TRBV2; CDR3 protein: CASSDATRAGEAFF; CDR3 DNA: TGTGCCAGCAGTGACGCCACGAGAGCAGGGGAAGCTTTCTTT
D gene: TRBD2; clone size: -; J gene: TRBJ2-1; V gene: TRBV18; CDR3 protein: CASSPLPSSGTYNEQFF; CDR3 DNA: TGTGCCAGCTCACCCCTGCCATCTAGCGGAACCTACAATGAGCAGTTCTTC
D gene: TRBD1; clone size: -; J gene: TRBJ1-5; V gene: TRBV28; CDR3 protein: CASSSGQGLFGVGPQHF; CDR3 DNA: TGTGCCAGCAGTTCGGGACAGGGTCTTTTCGGGGTGGGGCCCCAGCATTTT
D gene: TRBD1; clone size: many; J gene: TRBJ2-1; V gene: TRBV4-3; CDR3 protein: CASSQDRDRAVDEQFF; CDR3 DNA: TGCGCCAGCAGCCAAGATAGGGACAGGGCTGTGGATGAGCAGTTCTTC
D gene: -; clone size: -; J gene: TRBJ2-4; V gene: TRBV28; CDR3 protein: CASSLEVNNIQYF; CDR3 DNA: TGTGCCAGCAGTTTGGAGGTCAATAACATTCAGTACTTC
D gene: TRBD1; clone size: -; J gene: TRBJ1-1; V gene: TRBV2; CDR3 protein: CASSWGQQNTEAFF; CDR3 DNA: TGTGCCAGCAGTTGGGGACAGCAGAACACTGAAGCTTTCTTT
D gene: TRBD1; clone size: -; J gene: TRBJ1-1; V gene: TRBV5-1; CDR3 protein: CASRTGTGDMNTEAFF; CDR3 DNA: TGCGCCAGCAGGACTGGGACAGGAGATATGAACACTGAAGCTTTCTTT
D gene: -; clone size: -; J gene: TRBJ1-2; V gene: TRBV20-1; CDR3 protein: CSASEGTF; CDR3 DNA: TGCAGTGCTAGCGAGGGCACCTTC
D gene: TRBD1; clone size: -; J gene: TRBJ2-5; V gene: TRBV15; CDR3 protein: CATSTRTGGMETQYF; CDR3 DNA: TGTGCCACCAGCACCCGGACAGGGGGTATGGAGACCCAGTACTTC
D gene: -; clone size: -; J gene: TRBJ1-1; V gene: TRBV19; CDR3 protein: CASSITSRDTEAFF; CDR3 DNA: TGTGCCAGTAGTATTACGTCTCGGGACACTGAAGCTTTCTTT